This entry concerns a single TCR beta chain. What it recognizes is unknown. By way of CD45RO/CCR7/CD25/CD127/CD95/CD27, the CD4+ regulatory, stem cell-like memory, central memory and naive cells were sorted. The study reverse transcribed the entire isolated RNA, so it sequenced expressed TCRB transcripts. Roughly 3.7 million reads, on average, came from each naive, central memory and regulatory T cell sample. TCRdb keeps only in-frame clones here, not all; method: immunoSEQ multiplex PCR. The profile shows under 300,000 clones, 20% to 25% of them singletons. CDR1 and CDR2 (germline): SGHTA, FQGTGA. The CDR3 is 14 amino acids. The V and J ends lost 5 bases and 2 bases, in that order; junction bases with no gene match: 5. The source of the sample is a study of beta chain features in type 1 diabetes. General study findings and limits: Within the patient group, naive, central memory and Treg TCRB repertoires appeared more similar to each other than within healthy donors. Moderately but significantly shorter TCRB CDR3s were found in Type 1 diabetes patients in all four CD4+ subsets. Cells with high TCR expression could be over-represented when cDNA is sequenced.

Sequenced input: naive CD4+ T cells from blood. The receptor's source is a woman under 40 with type 1 diabetes. This chain connects TRBV7-3 to TRBJ1-1; 7 positions match TRBD1. The DNA of the CDR3 is TGTGCCAGCAGCCCAGGACAGGCTAACACTGAAGCTTTCTTT. This encodes CASSPGQANTEAFF.